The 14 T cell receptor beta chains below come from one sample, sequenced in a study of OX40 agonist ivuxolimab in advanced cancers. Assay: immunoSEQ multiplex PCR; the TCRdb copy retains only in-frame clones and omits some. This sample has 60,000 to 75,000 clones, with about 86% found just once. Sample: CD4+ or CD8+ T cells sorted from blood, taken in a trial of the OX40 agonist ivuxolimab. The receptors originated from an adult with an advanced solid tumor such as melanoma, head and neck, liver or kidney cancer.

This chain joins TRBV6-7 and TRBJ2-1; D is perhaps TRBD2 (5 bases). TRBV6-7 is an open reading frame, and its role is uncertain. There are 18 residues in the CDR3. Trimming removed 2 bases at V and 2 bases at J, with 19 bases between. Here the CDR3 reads CASSYPPPSPATYNEQFF. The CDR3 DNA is TGTGCCAGCAGTTACCCTCCCCCTAGCCCAGCGACCTACAATGAGCAGTTCTTC.

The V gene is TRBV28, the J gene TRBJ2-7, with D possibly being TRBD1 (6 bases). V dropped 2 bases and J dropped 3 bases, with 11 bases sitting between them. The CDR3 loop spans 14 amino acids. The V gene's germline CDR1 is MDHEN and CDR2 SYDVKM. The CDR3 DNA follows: TGTGCCAGCAGTTTAAAAGGGGGAAGCTACGAGCAGTACTTC. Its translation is CASSLKGGSYEQYF.

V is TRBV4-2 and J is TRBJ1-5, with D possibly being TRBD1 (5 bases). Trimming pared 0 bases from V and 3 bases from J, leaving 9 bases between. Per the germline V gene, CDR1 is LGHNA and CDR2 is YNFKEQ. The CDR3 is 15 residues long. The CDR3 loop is CASSQEGAANQPQHF. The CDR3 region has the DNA TGTGCCAGCAGCCAAGAAGGGGCCGCCAATCAGCCCCAGCATTTT.

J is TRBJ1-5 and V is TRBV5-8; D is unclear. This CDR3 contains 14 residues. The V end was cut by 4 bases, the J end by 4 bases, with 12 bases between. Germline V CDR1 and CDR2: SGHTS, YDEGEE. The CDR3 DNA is TGTGCCAGCAGCCTTGAAGGGCGTAATCAGCCCCAGCATTTT. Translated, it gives CASSLEGRNQPQHF.

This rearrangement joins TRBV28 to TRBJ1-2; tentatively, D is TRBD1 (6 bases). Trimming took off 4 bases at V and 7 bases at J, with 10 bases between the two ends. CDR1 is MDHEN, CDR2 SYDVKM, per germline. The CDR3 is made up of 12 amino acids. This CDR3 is CASSSGVRGYTF. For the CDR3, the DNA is TGTGCCAGCAGTTCAGGGGTACGTGGCTACACCTTC.

CDR3 sequence reads: CASSVGPTGGYSPLHF. CDR3 coding DNA: TGTGCCAGCAGCGTAGGGCCGACAGGGGGTTATTCACCCCTCCACTTT. V usage is TRBV9 and J usage is TRBJ1-6; 9 bases fit TRBD1. Unmatched junction bases numbered 6, after V lost 0 bases and J lost 8 bases. This CDR3 comprises 16 residues. Per germline, CDR1 SGDLS and CDR2 YYNGEE.

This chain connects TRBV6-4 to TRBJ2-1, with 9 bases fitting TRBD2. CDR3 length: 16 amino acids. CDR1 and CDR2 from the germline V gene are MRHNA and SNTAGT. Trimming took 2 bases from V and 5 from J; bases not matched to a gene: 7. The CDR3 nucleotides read TGTGCCAGCAGTGACGGGGGGACTAGCCAAGACAATGAGCAGTTCTTC. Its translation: CASSDGGTSQDNEQFF.

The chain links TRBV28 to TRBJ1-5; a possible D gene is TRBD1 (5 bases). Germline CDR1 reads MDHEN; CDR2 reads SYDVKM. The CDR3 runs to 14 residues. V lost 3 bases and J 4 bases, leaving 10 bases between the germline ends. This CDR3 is CASSLWQGNQPQHF. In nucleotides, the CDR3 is TGTGCCAGCAGTTTGTGGCAGGGTAATCAGCCCCAGCATTTT.

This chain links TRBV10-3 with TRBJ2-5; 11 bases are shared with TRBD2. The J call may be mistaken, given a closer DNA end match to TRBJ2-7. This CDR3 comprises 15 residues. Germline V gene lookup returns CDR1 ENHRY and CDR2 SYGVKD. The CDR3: CAISVGSGGAYEQYF. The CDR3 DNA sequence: TGTGCCATCAGTGTGGGTAGCGGGGGGGCCTACGAGCAGTACTTC.

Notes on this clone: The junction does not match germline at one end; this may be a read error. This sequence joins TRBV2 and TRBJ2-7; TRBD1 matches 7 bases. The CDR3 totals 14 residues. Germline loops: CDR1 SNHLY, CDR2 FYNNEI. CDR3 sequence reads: CASREDRALYEQYF. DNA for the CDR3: TGTGCCAGCAGGGAAGACAGGGCCCTCTACGAGCAGTACTTC.

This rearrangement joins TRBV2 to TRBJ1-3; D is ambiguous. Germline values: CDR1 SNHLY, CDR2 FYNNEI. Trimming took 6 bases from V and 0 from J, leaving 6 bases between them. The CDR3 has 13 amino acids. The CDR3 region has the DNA TGTGCCAGCAGGGGTACCTCTGGAAACACCATATATTTT. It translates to CASRGTSGNTIYF.

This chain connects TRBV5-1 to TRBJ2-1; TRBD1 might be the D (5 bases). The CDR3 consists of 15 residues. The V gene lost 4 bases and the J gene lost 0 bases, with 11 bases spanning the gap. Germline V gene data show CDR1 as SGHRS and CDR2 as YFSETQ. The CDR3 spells CASSVTGSSYNEQFF. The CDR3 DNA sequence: TGCGCCAGCAGCGTAACAGGTAGCTCCTACAATGAGCAGTTCTTC.

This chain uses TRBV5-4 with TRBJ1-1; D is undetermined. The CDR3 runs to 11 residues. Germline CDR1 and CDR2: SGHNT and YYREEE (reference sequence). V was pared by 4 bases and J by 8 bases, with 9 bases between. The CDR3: CASSGGMEAFF. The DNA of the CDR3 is TGTGCCAGCAGCGGCGGGATGGAAGCTTTCTTT.

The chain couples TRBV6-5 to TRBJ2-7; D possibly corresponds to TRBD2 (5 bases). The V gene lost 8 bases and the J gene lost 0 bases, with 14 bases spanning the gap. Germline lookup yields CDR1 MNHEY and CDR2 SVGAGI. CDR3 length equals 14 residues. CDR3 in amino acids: CASLRMDSSYEQYF. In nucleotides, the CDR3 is TGTGCCAGCCTCAGGATGGACTCCTCCTACGAGCAGTACTTC.